The 22 T cell receptor beta chains below all came from one sample that was sequenced in a study of control samples from healthy donors and cancer patients. Using immunoSEQ multiplex PCR, the repertoire was profiled, and TCRdb retains in-frame clones only, with some absent. The sample has fewer than 200,000 clones, 93% seen once; the top ten hold roughly 4.3%. The specimen sequenced was blood. Source of these receptors: a woman in her sixties or seventies in good health.

This chain links TRBV5-4 with TRBJ1-2; no definite D call. Per the germline V gene, CDR1 is SGHNT and CDR2 is YYREEE (reference sequence). V lost 0 bases to trimming and J lost 5 bases, with 11 bases between them. This CDR3 has 14 residues. The CDR3 nucleotides are TGTGCCAGCAGCTTGGAGGGTCGGGCTTATGGCTACACCTTC. This sequence encodes CASSLEGRAYGYTF.

This clone was observed a single time. The chain has TRBV4-3 and TRBJ1-1; 9 positions match TRBD1. With 4 bases clipped from V and 0 bases from J, the junction kept 6 bases outside the gene matches. Looked up from germline, CDR1 is LGHNA and CDR2 is YSLEER. The CDR3 is made up of 16 amino acids. The CDR3 here is CASSRDRVLMNTEAFF. CDR3 nucleotide sequence: TGCGCCAGCAGCCGGGACAGGGTTCTTATGAACACTGAAGCTTTCTTT.

This chain joins TRBV4-3 and TRBJ2-5, with D unresolved. The CDR3 runs 14 residues. V shed 3 bases and J shed 0 bases, with 8 bases lying between them. Germline CDR1 is LGHNA and CDR2 is YSLEER. CDR3 bases: TGCGCCAGCAGCCAGTTTTCGTACCAAGAGACCCAGTACTTC. The encoded protein is CASSQFSYQETQYF.

V and J are TRBV11-2 and TRBJ2-2, with D maybe TRBD2 (5 bases). Trimming stripped 3 bases from V and 7 bases from J, with 15 bases between. Germline V gene sequence: CDR1 SGHAT, CDR2 FQNNGV. The CDR3 contains 15 residues. The CDR3 sequence is CASSFYIALDGELFF. CDR3 in DNA: TGTGCCAGCAGCTTTTATATAGCGTTGGACGGGGAGCTGTTTTTT.

This clone was counted a single time. The chain has TRBV27 and TRBJ1-4; TRBD1 matches 7 bases. With 5 bases clipped from V and 4 bases from J, the junction kept 4 bases outside the gene matches. Per the germline V gene, CDR1 is MNHEY and CDR2 is SMNVEV (reference sequence). There are 14 residues in the CDR3. CDR3 sequence reads: CASSKGGHNEKLFF. The CDR3 DNA reads as TGTGCCAGCAGTAAAGGGGGCCATAATGAAAAACTGTTTTTT. The full variable domain, completed using reference TRBV27 and TRBJ1-4, is EAQVTQNPRYLITVTGKKLTVTCSQNMNHEYMSWYRQDPGLGLRQIYYSMNVEVTDKGDVPEGYKVSRKEKRNFPLILESPSPNQTSLYFCASSKGGHNEKLFFGSGTQLSVL.

The CDR3 here is CASSLDGTETGNTIYF. Here the CDR3 DNA reads TGTGCCAGCAGCTTGGATGGGACAGAAACTGGAAACACCATATATTTT. This chain connects TRBV5-5 to TRBJ1-3, with 7 bases that match TRBD1. Germline values: CDR1 SGHKS, CDR2 YYEKEE (reference sequence). This CDR3 spans 16 amino acids. The trim removed 0 bases at V and 2 bases at J, leaving 5 bases unmatched.

The chain is built from TRBV4-1 and TRBJ1-3; maybe TRBD1 (5 bases). Germline CDR1 MGHRA, CDR2 YSYEKL. Trimming took off 2 bases at V and 0 bases at J, with 11 bases between the two ends. CDR3 length: 16 residues. CDR3 sequence: CASSQTPTASGNTIYF. For the CDR3, the DNA is TGCGCCAGCAGCCAAACTCCGACAGCCTCTGGAAACACCATATATTTT.

J is TRBJ1-6 and V is TRBV27; no clear D gene. Trimming took 6 bases from V and 8 from J, leaving 11 bases between them. The V gene's germline CDR1 is MNHEY and CDR2 SMNVEV (reference sequence). The length of the CDR3 is 13 residues. CDR3 DNA: TGTGCCAGCAGAGAAGGGCGATATTCACCCCTCCACTTT. Amino acids: CASREGRYSPLHF.

The sample holds one count of this clone. The gene calls are TRBV7-7 and TRBJ2-5, with D possibly being TRBD1 or TRBD2 (5 bases each). Per the germline V gene, CDR1 is SSHAT and CDR2 is FNYEAQ (reference sequence). Trimming left V 5 bases short and J 2 bases short, with 15 bases between. This CDR3 is 15 amino acids long. CDR3 in DNA: TGTGCCAGCAGCCTTGGGACCAGTCGTCAAGAGACCCAGTACTTC. Encoded protein: CASSLGTSRQETQYF.

The chain employs TRBV18 and TRBJ1-6; D unclear. V was cut by 1 base and J by 7 bases, with 14 bases left in between. Germline loops: CDR1 KGHSH, CDR2 LQKENI. The CDR3 spans 16 residues. The CDR3 here is CASSPRLWGKNSPLHF. For the CDR3, the DNA is TGTGCCAGCTCACCACGCCTTTGGGGAAAGAATTCACCCCTCCACTTT.

The CDR3 nucleotides are TGTGCCAGCAGCTTGGCGGGGGGGGGCGATACGCAGTATTTT. Translated: CASSLAGGGDTQYF. The chain joins TRBV5-4 to TRBJ2-3; 8 positions agree with TRBD2. Germline lookup yields CDR1 SGHNT and CDR2 YYREEE (reference sequence). CDR3 length: 14 residues. The junction had 3 bases not matched to a gene; V was cut back by 0 bases and J by 6 bases.

V is TRBV7-9 and J is TRBJ1-2; D might be TRBD1 (6 bases). This CDR3 spans 15 amino acids. V dropped 0 bases and J dropped 5 bases, with 13 bases sitting between them. Germline CDR1 is SEHNR and CDR2 is FQNEAQ (reference sequence). This CDR3 is CASSLAFQGHYGYTF. CDR3 nucleotides: TGTGCCAGCAGCTTAGCTTTCCAGGGGCATTATGGCTACACCTTC.

The V gene is TRBV9, the J gene TRBJ2-1; 8 bases map to TRBD2. The V gene's germline CDR1 is SGDLS and CDR2 YYNGEE. The length of the CDR3 is 15 residues. The trim removed 1 base at V and 4 bases at J, leaving 4 bases unmatched. CDR3 loop: CASSVTSGQYNEQFF. CDR3 nucleotide sequence: TGTGCCAGCAGCGTAACTAGCGGACAGTACAATGAGCAGTTCTTC.

V and J are TRBV29-1 and TRBJ1-3, with D maybe TRBD1 (5 bases). Trimming pared 1 base from V and 0 bases from J, leaving 13 bases between. CDR3 size: 16 residues. In germline, CDR1 is SQVTM, CDR2 ANQGSEA. The CDR3 reads CSVEGQGELSGNTIYF. DNA for the CDR3: TGCAGCGTTGAAGGGCAGGGCGAACTCTCTGGAAACACCATATATTTT.

The CDR3 loop reads CASTTDREDTEAFF. The DNA of the CDR3 is TGTGCCAGTACCACTGACAGGGAAGACACTGAAGCTTTCTTT. This chain links TRBV19 with TRBJ1-1, with TRBD1 matching over 7 bases. V dropped 7 bases and J dropped 3; count of bases not matched to a gene: 8. The CDR3 length is 14 residues. Germline loops: CDR1 LNHDA, CDR2 SQIVND (reference sequence).

This rearrangement joins TRBV7-2 to TRBJ1-5, with D hard to call. CDR1 is SGHTA and CDR2 is FQGNSA in the germline V gene. The CDR3 has 14 amino acids. V lost 4 bases and J lost 5, with 12 bases in between. DNA of the CDR3: TGTGCCAGCAGCTCCTATGGACCCGATCAGCCCCAGCATTTT. It codes for CASSSYGPDQPQHF.

This sequence joins TRBV7-6 and TRBJ2-7; 10 nucleotides align to TRBD1. CDR3 length: 14 amino acids. Trimming cost V 7 bases and J 2 bases; bases outside gene matches: 5. Looked up from germline, CDR1 is SGHVS and CDR2 is FNYEAQ. CDR3 amino acids: CASNLGQGAYEQYF. The CDR3 DNA sequence: TGTGCCAGCAACCTAGGACAGGGGGCCTACGAGCAGTACTTC.

The chain links TRBV27 to TRBJ2-1, with 8 bases aligning to TRBD1. After removal of 6 bases from V and 2 bases from J, the junction contained 9 bases not matched to a gene. This CDR3 region has 16 residues. From germline, CDR1 is MNHEY and CDR2 SMNVEV (reference sequence). The CDR3 sequence: CASSSRGPSAYNEQFF. The CDR3 DNA is TGTGCCAGCAGCAGCAGGGGGCCCTCGGCCTACAATGAGCAGTTCTTC.

This clone has a single count. The chain links TRBV19 to TRBJ1-1; the match to TRBD1 covers 7 bases. J lost 3 bases, V lost 4 bases, and 8 bases had no gene match. This CDR3 is built from 15 residues. Germline CDR1 LNHDA, CDR2 SQIVND (reference sequence). DNA for the CDR3: TGTGCCAGTAGTAAAAGACAGGGTATTTACACTGAAGCTTTCTTT. Amino acids: CASSKRQGIYTEAFF.

CDR3 DNA: TGTGCCAGCAGTTTGCCCGGGACAACAGATACGCAGTATTTT. It yields the protein CASSLPGTTDTQYF. The chain has TRBV27 and TRBJ2-3, with D possibly matching TRBD1 (6 bases). V dropped 3 bases and J dropped 3 bases, with 10 bases sitting between them. The CDR3 has 14 amino acids. Germline CDR1 is MNHEY and CDR2 is SMNVEV (reference sequence).

In the case of this clone: The identical CDR3 is also encoded by other nucleotide sequences in the sample. This chain links TRBV12-3 or TRBV12-4 with TRBJ1-1; D remains ambiguous. V lost 1 base to trimming and J lost 2 bases, with 5 bases between them. The CDR3 covers 13 residues. Written as DNA, the CDR3 is TGTGCCAGCAGTTTAGAGGAAAACACTGAAGCTTTCTTT. Translated: CASSLEENTEAFF.

The chain joins TRBV19 to TRBJ2-2, with 8 bases identical to TRBD2. CDR3 length: 17 amino acids. CDR1 is LNHDA, CDR2 SQIVND, per germline (reference sequence). V shed 5 bases and J 3 bases; nucleotides not matched to a gene: 11. The CDR3 region is CASSFPGLVGYTGELFF. In DNA form, the CDR3 reads TGTGCCAGTAGTTTCCCGGGACTAGTTGGGTACACCGGGGAGCTGTTTTTT.